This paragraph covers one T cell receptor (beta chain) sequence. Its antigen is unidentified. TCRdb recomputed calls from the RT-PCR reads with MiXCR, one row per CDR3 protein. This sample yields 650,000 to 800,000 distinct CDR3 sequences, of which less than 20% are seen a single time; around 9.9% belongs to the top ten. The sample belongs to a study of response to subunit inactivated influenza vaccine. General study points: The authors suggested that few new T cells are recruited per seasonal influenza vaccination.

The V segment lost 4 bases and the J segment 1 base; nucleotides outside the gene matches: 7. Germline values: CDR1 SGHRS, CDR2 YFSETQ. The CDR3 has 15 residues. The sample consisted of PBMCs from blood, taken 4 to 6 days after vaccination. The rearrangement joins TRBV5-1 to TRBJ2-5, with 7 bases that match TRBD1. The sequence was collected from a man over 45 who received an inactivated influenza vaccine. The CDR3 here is CASSPLTGSQETQYF. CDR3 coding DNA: TGCGCCAGCAGCCCCTTGACAGGGTCCCAAGAGACCCAGTACTTC.